This paragraph reports one T cell receptor beta chain. In its sample, this clonotype was seen many times. Its antigen is still unknown. Base quality data are lacking; no much larger clone is found one base away. Including cysteine and phenylalanine, the CDR3 has 14 amino acids. Of all the DNA, just the CDR3 is kept, 42 bases in frame from base 1. V was cut back by 3 bases and J by 8 bases, leaving a gap of 14 bases between them. The germline V gene encodes CDR1 LNHDA and CDR2 SQIVND (reference sequence). Libraries were built with 5' RACE. TCRdb names NextSeq 500 as the instrument used. To correct for sequencing error and PCR bias, the TCR library protocol tagged individual cDNA molecules with unique molecular identifiers. Both TCR alpha and beta chains were sequenced, and tight co-correlation was observed between alpha and beta sequence abundances in each sample. The paper's processing steps were these. Decombinator V4 was used to perform V gene, J gene and CDR3 annotation of TCR sequences. Expanded TCRs were defined as changing significantly between any two time points under a Poisson model with p below 0.0001. Abundances of TCRs were expressed as counts per million after normalisation to the total number of TCRs sequenced in each sample. TRAV1-2 paired with TRAJ12, TRAJ20 or TRAJ33 defined MAIT TCRs, while TRAV10 paired with TRAJ18 defined iNKT TCRs. A search of VDJdb, accessed on 1 November 2021, was run for TCRs annotated to CMV, EBV and SARS-CoV-2, with TCRs annotated for multiple antigens excluded. In TCRdb, the public reads were trimmed at Q25 with fastp and aligned with MiXCR, with productive beta chains retained. Identical CDR3 proteins give one entry, which carries the most common genes and DNA. TCRdb assigned the V and J calls; the authors' analysis was not used. The sample includes tens of thousands of distinct CDR3 sequences, with roughly 4.2% observed a single time. The ten largest make up 15% to 19% of the sample.

This entry belongs to a study of early T cells in non-severe SARS-CoV-2 infection (dated by TCRdb to 2020 to 2022). Broadly, across the study: TCR sequencing used bulk RNA from unsorted whole blood, so alpha and beta chains could not be paired.

Findings and caveats that apply to the study as a whole: VDJdb matching was skewed toward anti-spike CD8 responses and likely underestimated virus-specific expansions by missing private and CD4 specificities.

A case-control design nested within a healthcare worker cohort in London, UK, was used, with weekly nasopharyngeal swab PCR tests and blood sampling performed. Between 23 and 31 March 2020, the week of the UK lockdown, healthcare workers were enrolled and then followed up weekly for as long as 16 weeks. Sequenced: whole blood. The rearrangement joined TRBV19 to TRBJ1-5, with the D gene not confidently named. This clonotype originated in an adult who was a healthcare worker with PCR-confirmed SARS-CoV-2 infection or an uninfected control (not recorded which). The DNA is TGTGCCAGTAGTATCTCGGCAGTTCGGGAGCCCCAGCATTTT. The encoded protein is CASSISAVREPQHF. The full variable domain, with segments outside the CDR3 supplied by the reference TRBV19 and TRBJ1-5 proteins, appears as DGGITQSPKYLFRKEGQNVTLSCEQNLNHDAMYWYRQDPGQGLRLIYYSQIVNDFQKGDIAEGYSVSREKKESFPLTVTSAQKNPTAFYLCASSISAVREPQHFGDGTRLSIL.